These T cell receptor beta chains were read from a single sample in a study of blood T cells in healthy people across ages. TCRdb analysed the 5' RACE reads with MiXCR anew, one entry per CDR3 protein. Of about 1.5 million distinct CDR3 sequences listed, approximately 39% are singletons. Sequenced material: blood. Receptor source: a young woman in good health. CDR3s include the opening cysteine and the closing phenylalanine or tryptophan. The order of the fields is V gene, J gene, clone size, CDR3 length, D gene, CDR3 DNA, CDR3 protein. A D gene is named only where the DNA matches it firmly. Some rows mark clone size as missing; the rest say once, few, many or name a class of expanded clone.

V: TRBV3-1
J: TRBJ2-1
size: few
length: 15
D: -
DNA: TGTGCCAGCAGCCAGCGGGGCCGCTCCTACAATGAGCAGTTCTTC
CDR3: CASSQRGRSYNEQFF

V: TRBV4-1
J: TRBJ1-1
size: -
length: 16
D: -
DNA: TGCGCCAGCAGCCAAGATCGGGGACTTATGAACACTGAAGCTTTCTTT
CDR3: CASSQDRGLMNTEAFF

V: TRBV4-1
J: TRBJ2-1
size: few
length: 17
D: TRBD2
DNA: TGCGCCAGCAGCCATCCATTGACTAGCGGGGATTACAATGAGCAGTTCTTC
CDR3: CASSHPLTSGDYNEQFF

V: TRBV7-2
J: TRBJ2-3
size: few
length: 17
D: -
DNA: TGTGCCAGCAGCTTAGTTTTGGCTCGGGATCTCGGAGATACGCAGTATTTT
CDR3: CASSLVLARDLGDTQYF

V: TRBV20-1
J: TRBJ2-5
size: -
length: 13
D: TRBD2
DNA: TGCAGTGCTGGCACTAGCGAAGGGGAGACCCAGTACTTC
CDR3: CSAGTSEGETQYF

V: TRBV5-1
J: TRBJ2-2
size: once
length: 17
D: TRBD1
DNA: TGCGCCAGCAGCTTGTGGCCACGGACAGGGAACACCGGGGAGCTGTTTTTT
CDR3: CASSLWPRTGNTGELFF

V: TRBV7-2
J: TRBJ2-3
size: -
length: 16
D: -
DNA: TGTGCCAGCAGCCAGAGCCAGGGTGGGAGCACAGATACGCAGTATTTT
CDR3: CASSQSQGGSTDTQYF

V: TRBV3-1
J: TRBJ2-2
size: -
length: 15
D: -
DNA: TGTGCCAGCAGCCCGGCAAGACAGTACACCGGGGAGCTGTTTTTT
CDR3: CASSPARQYTGELFF

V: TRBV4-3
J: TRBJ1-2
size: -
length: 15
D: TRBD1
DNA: TGCGCCAGCAGCCTCGGCAGGGGGAACAGCTATGGCTACACCTTC
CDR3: CASSLGRGNSYGYTF

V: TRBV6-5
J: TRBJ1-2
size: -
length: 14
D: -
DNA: TGTGCCAGCAGAATGGATGGGGCGACCTATGGCTACACCTTC
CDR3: CASRMDGATYGYTF

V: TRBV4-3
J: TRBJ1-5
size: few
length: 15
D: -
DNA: TGCGCCAGCAGCCAAGATCTCAGGGGCTGGCAGCCCCAGCATTTT
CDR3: CASSQDLRGWQPQHF

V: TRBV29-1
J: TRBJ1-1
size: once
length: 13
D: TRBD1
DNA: TGCAGCGGAGAGGGACAGGGGAACACTGAAGCTTTCTTT
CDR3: CSGEGQGNTEAFF

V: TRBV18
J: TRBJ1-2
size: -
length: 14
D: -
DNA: TGTGCCAGCTCAGCGACGGATGTACACTATGGCTACACCTTC
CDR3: CASSATDVHYGYTF

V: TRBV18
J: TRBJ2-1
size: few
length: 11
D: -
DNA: TGTGCCAGCTCACCAAAGGACGAGCAGTTCTTC
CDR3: CASSPKDEQFF

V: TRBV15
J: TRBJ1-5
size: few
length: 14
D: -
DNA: TGTGCCACCAGTCCTAATGGGGGTCTTCAGCCCCAGCATTTT
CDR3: CATSPNGGLQPQHF